This T cell receptor beta chain stems from a study of cytomegalovirus exposure and HLA in healthy donors. Study-level points and caveats: Across donors, presence/absence analyses took sequencing depth to be roughly uniform.

As for this clone: No antigen is known for it.

The junction had 5 bases not matched to a gene; V was cut back by 0 bases and J by 4 bases. The germline gives CDR1 SGHAT, CDR2 FQNNGV. The CDR3 spans 16 residues. The PCR was carried out with 60 Vbeta primers and 13 Jbeta primers. The assay was immunoSEQ multiplex PCR, and TCRdb's table has in-frame clones only and misses some. The table shows about 79,000 clones, with about two thirds occurring only once. The source of this sequence is a woman aged 45-60 years in good health and CMV-seropositive. V gene TRBV11-2 combines with J gene TRBJ2-3, with 9 bases lining up with TRBD2. Sequences were obtained from PBMCs. The CDR3 nucleotides read TGTGCCAGCAGCTTAGACATAGCGGGGGAGGCAGATACGCAGTATTTT. This gives the protein CASSLDIAGEADTQYF.